The table lists the clone carrying this T cell receptor beta chain with a count of one. CDR3 length equals 14 residues. Germline V gene lookup returns CDR1 SGHRS and CDR2 YFSETQ. Trimming pared 4 bases from V and 6 bases from J, leaving 14 bases between. The data were produced by immunoSEQ multiplex PCR, yet TCRdb's version contains in-frame clones alone and is incomplete. The sample has approximately 58,000 clones; 70% to 90% are singletons. The record originates from a study of OX40 agonist ivuxolimab in advanced cancers. Study-wide background: Ivuxolimab is an agonistic anti-OX40 (CD134) antibody, and patients were treated with it.

The sequencing here drew on CD4+ or CD8+ T cells sorted from blood, taken in a trial of the OX40 agonist ivuxolimab. The sequence was collected from an adult with an advanced solid tumor such as melanoma, head and neck, liver or kidney cancer. The chain is built from TRBV5-1 and TRBJ2-1, with a tentative D call TRBD2 (6 bases). The CDR3 loop is CASSGSRRGNEQFF. The CDR3 DNA reads as TGCGCCAGCAGCGGCTCCCGGAGGGGCAATGAGCAGTTCTTC.